Listed here are 17 T cell receptor beta chains from one sample, sequenced in a study of cytomegalovirus exposure and HLA in healthy donors. Profiling relied on immunoSEQ multiplex PCR, and the TCRdb table lists in-frame clones only, not all of them. The sample records about 130,000 clones, 90% to 97% being singletons. Sequenced sample: PBMCs. The origin of the receptors is a man between 18 and 29 years old in good health and CMV-seronegative.

Concerning this clone itself: One end of the junction does not line up with germline, which may come from a read error. The chain carries TRBV11-2 and TRBJ1-1; 9 nucleotides line up with TRBD1. This CDR3 region has 14 residues. Germline CDR1 SGHAT, CDR2 FQNNGV. CDR3 in amino acids: CASSRGTGNAEAFF. CDR3 DNA sequence: TGTGCCAGCAGCCGAGGGACAGGGAACGCTGAAGCTTTCTTT.

The rearrangement links TRBV6-1 to TRBJ2-5, with 12 bases lining up with TRBD2. Germline V gene sequence: CDR1 MNHNS, CDR2 SASEGT. The V and J ends lost 3 bases and 5 bases, in that order; junction bases with no gene match: 4. The CDR3 is 15 amino acids. DNA for the CDR3: TGTGCCAGCAGTGAGCTAGCGGGAGGGATGGAGACCCAGTACTTC. Its translation is CASSELAGGMETQYF.

The rearrangement uses TRBV10-3 and TRBJ1-4; 10 nucleotides match TRBD1. This CDR3 has 15 amino acids. The V and J ends lost 10 bases and 4 bases, in that order; junction bases with no gene match: 9. Germline CDR1 is ENHRY and CDR2 is SYGVKD. The CDR3 DNA follows: TGTGCCACCGGAGGGACAGGGGCGATTAATGAAAAACTGTTTTTT. This translates into CATGGTGAINEKLFF.

This clone was picked up one time. The J gene is TRBJ2-2, the V gene TRBV7-8; D is possibly TRBD2 (5 bases). V was pared by 1 base and J by 1 base, with 7 bases between. The V gene's germline CDR1 is SGHVS and CDR2 FQNEAQ. This CDR3 has 15 amino acids. The CDR3 coding sequence is TGTGCCAGCAGCTTAGAGGCGGGGAACACCGGGGAGCTGTTTTTT. Amino acids: CASSLEAGNTGELFF.

This CDR3 is CASVESSRYGELFF. The CDR3 DNA reads TGTGCCAGCGTTGAATCGAGTAGATACGGGGAGCTGTTTTTT. The gene calls are TRBV6-1 and TRBJ2-2; D remains ambiguous. With 8 bases removed from V and 7 bases from J, the gap between germline ends came to 17 bases. The CDR3 runs to 14 residues. Germline values: CDR1 MNHNS, CDR2 SASEGT.

The chain has TRBV25-1 and TRBJ1-4; a possible D gene is TRBD1 (5 bases). V lost 3 bases to trimming and J lost 6 bases, with 14 bases between them. The CDR3 has 15 residues. CDR1 MGHDK and CDR2 SYGVNS come from the germline V gene. CDR3 DNA: TGTGCCAGCAGTGAGAGACAGCGTGGATATGAAAAACTGTTTTTT. Translated: CASSERQRGYEKLFF.

This clone was seen just once. The chain links TRBV4-2 to TRBJ1-3; 8 positions agree with TRBD1. Germline-derived CDR1 and CDR2 are LGHNA and YNFKEQ. V shed 3 bases and J 3 bases; nucleotides not matched to a gene: 7. The CDR3 is 16 amino acids. CDR3 region: CASSHTQGAGGNTIYF. The DNA for the CDR3 is TGTGCCAGCAGCCATACCCAGGGGGCTGGTGGAAACACCATATATTTT.

The chain combines TRBV15 with TRBJ2-1; D gene unclear. Germline CDR1 LNHNV, CDR2 YYDKDF (reference sequence). The CDR3 is 16 residues long. The V end lost 0 bases, the J end lost 1 base, and 10 bases lay between the germline ends. CDR3: CATSRDKLLSYNEQFF. For the CDR3, the DNA is TGTGCCACCAGCAGAGATAAGCTACTATCCTACAATGAGCAGTTCTTC.

The rearrangement links TRBV9 to TRBJ2-7; D gene unclear. The germline V and J ends were trimmed by 0 bases and 9 bases, with 10 bases remaining between them. The CDR3 length is 12 residues. Looked up from germline, CDR1 is SGDLS and CDR2 is YYNGEE. This chain's CDR3 is CASSVGDSVQYF. The CDR3 coding sequence is TGTGCCAGCAGCGTAGGAGACTCCGTGCAGTACTTC.

V usage is TRBV7-2 and J usage is TRBJ2-2, with D maybe TRBD2 (6 bases). The length of the CDR3 is 15 residues. CDR1 is SGHTA, CDR2 FQGNSA, per germline. With 4 bases removed from V and 7 bases from J, the gap between germline ends came to 16 bases. In nucleotides, the CDR3 is TGTGCCAGCAGCTCTGGATCCCATAGCGGCGGGGAGCTGTTTTTT. Translation: CASSSGSHSGGELFF.

This clone was detected only once. The genes are TRBV15 and TRBJ2-3, with 7 nucleotides matching TRBD2. Germline V gene data show CDR1 as LNHNV and CDR2 as YYDKDF (reference sequence). The CDR3 consists of 15 residues. J lost 4 bases, V lost 3 bases, and 7 bases had no gene match. CDR3 amino acids: CATSRGRGSADTQYF. The CDR3 DNA follows: TGTGCCACCAGCAGGGGCCGCGGGAGCGCAGATACGCAGTATTTT.

The chain is built from TRBV5-4 and TRBJ2-5; D is perhaps TRBD2 (5 bases). V shed 5 bases and J shed 4 bases, with 12 bases lying between them. Germline-derived CDR1 and CDR2 are SGHNT and YYREEE (reference sequence). CDR3 length: 13 residues. This CDR3 reads CASSNSLAETQYF. The CDR3 nucleotides are TGTGCCAGCAGTAATAGTCTAGCAGAGACCCAGTACTTC.

The rearrangement joins TRBV20-1 to TRBJ1-2, with 8 bases fitting TRBD1. Unmatched junction bases numbered 4, after V lost 7 bases and J lost 6 bases. Germline assignment: CDR1 DFQATT and CDR2 SNEGSKA (reference sequence). The CDR3 contains 11 residues. This CDR3 is CSGSTGDGYTF. The CDR3 nucleotides read TGCAGTGGTTCGACAGGGGATGGCTACACCTTC.

This clone was observed a single time. V gene TRBV5-6 combines with J gene TRBJ2-5; 7 bases match TRBD1. The CDR3 totals 13 residues. Per the germline V gene, CDR1 is SGHDT and CDR2 is YYEEEE. V dropped 4 bases and J dropped 3; count of bases not matched to a gene: 3. The CDR3 DNA reads as TGTGCCAGCAGCCCTGACAGGGAAGAGACCCAGTACTTC. Residues: CASSPDREETQYF.

This clone was seen a single time. The chain joins TRBV28 to TRBJ1-1, with a weak D call TRBD1 (5 bases). The germline V and J ends were trimmed by 5 bases and 3 bases, with 22 bases remaining between them. The germline V gene encodes CDR1 MDHEN and CDR2 SYDVKM. The CDR3 is 17 amino acids. As DNA, the CDR3 is TGTGCCAGCAGTCCCCGTCAGGGCTCCACAAGGGACACTGAAGCTTTCTTT. Amino acids: CASSPRQGSTRDTEAFF.

V is TRBV7-9 and J is TRBJ1-1; D is uncertain. The CDR3 has 13 residues. The germline V gene has CDR1 SEHNR and CDR2 FQNEAQ (reference sequence). Trimming took off 2 bases at V and 1 base at J, with 5 bases between the two ends. CDR3 DNA: TGTGCCAGCAGCTTACCCAAGAACACTGAAGCTTTCTTT. The encoded protein is CASSLPKNTEAFF. The whole variable domain, filled in from reference TRBV7-9 and TRBJ1-1, reads DTGVSQNPRHKITKRGQNVTFRCDPISEHNRLYWYRQTLGQGPEFLTYFQNEAQLEKSRLLSDRFSAERPKGSFSTLEIQRTEQGDSAMYLCASSLPKNTEAFFGQGTRLTVV.

The chain employs TRBV4-1 and TRBJ2-3; D perhaps matches TRBD2 (6 bases). The CDR3 is made up of 15 amino acids. Per germline, CDR1 MGHRA and CDR2 YSYEKL. V shed 0 bases and J shed 1 base, with 8 bases lying between them. The CDR3: CASSQDWEGTDTQYF. DNA for the CDR3: TGCGCCAGCAGCCAAGATTGGGAGGGCACAGATACGCAGTATTTT.